This TCR beta chain derives from a study of neoadjuvant anti-PD-1 for oral cavity cancer. About the study: Most patients had three to four biweekly doses of 3 mg/kg nivolumab before resection. Patients without progression received a fourth nivolumab dose around day 43, then surgical resection on days 50-56.

Regarding time point: after neoadjuvant nivolumab, at surgical resection. Patients had newly diagnosed, untreated stage II-IVA oral cavity squamous cell carcinoma. Six replicates per PBMC sample, mostly from roughly 0.45 ug of genomic DNA. TCRdb's table, derived via immunoSEQ multiplex PCR, lists solely in-frame clones and lacks some. The sample yields around 13,000 clones, 75% to 85% seen once. CDR1 is LNHDA, CDR2 SQIVND, per germline (reference sequence). CDR3 length: 14 amino acids. Trimming pared 4 bases from V and 4 bases from J, leaving 10 bases between. The sequenced sample was PBMCs, obtained after nivolumab (anti-PD-1) treatment. This sequence joins TRBV19 and TRBJ1-4, with D perhaps matching TRBD1 (6 bases). This clonotype was obtained from a person aged 40 to 85 with oral cavity squamous cell carcinoma. The CDR3 sequence is CASSNDRYNEKLFF. The CDR3 bases are TGTGCCAGTAGTAACGACAGGTATAATGAAAAACTGTTTTTT. The whole variable domain, filled in from reference TRBV19 and TRBJ1-4, reads DGGITQSPKYLFRKEGQNVTLSCEQNLNHDAMYWYRQDPGQGLRLIYYSQIVNDFQKGDIAEGYSVSREKKESFPLTVTSAQKNPTAFYLCASSNDRYNEKLFFGSGTQLSVL.